The present T cell receptor beta chain was sequenced within a study of T cells after yellow fever vaccination. Broader study findings: Most primary-vaccination clones recurred post-booster (approximately 95% CD4, 88% CD8).

5'RACE template switching generated TCR cDNA, adding a universal primer site and UMIs. TCRdb independently ran MiXCR on the 5' RACE reads; one entry per CDR3 protein. This sample has about 320,000 distinct CDR3 sequences, with around a tenth found just once. CDR1 is DFQATT and CDR2 is SNEGSKA in the germline V gene (reference sequence). The CDR3 runs to 16 residues. Deletions cut 0 bases from V and 6 bases from J, with 18 bases between. In this sample, this clonotype turned up a few times. No antigen is known for it. The sequence came from a man aged 18 to 29 who received the YFV17D yellow fever vaccine. The sequenced sample was CD4+ T cells sorted from PBMCs, obtained 45 days after the yellow fever booster vaccination. The J gene is TRBJ2-1, the V gene TRBV20-1; D is possibly TRBD1 (6 bases). Written as DNA, the CDR3 is TGCAGTGCTAGAGATTATGCTCGGGACATAGGCAATGAGCAGTTCTTC. This sequence encodes CSARDYARDIGNEQFF.